Given below is one T cell receptor (beta chain) in context. Its antigen is still unknown. The sample holds no much larger clone one base away, and base qualities are not on file. The library came from the immunoSEQ multiplex PCR assay. For the multiplex PCR, a mixture combining 60 forward primers for TCR Vbeta segments and 13 reverse primers for TCR Jbeta segments was used. The CDR3 region of rearranged TCR beta genes was amplified from genomic DNA with a multiplex PCR assay. Amplified TCR beta libraries were sequenced as 87-base-pair reads on the Illumina HiSeq System. As for how the authors treated the data: A later analysis counted some 74 million unique TCR beta chains across the 600 to 850 repertoires, and roughly 11 million of these chains were shared by at least two donors. Raw reads were error-corrected and collapsed into unique sequences by a nearest-neighbor algorithm in which closely related sequences were merged to remove PCR and sequencing errors. V, D and J gene segments were assigned by aligning CDR3 sequences to IMGT reference sequences. For a sequence to be retained, a match of at least six nucleotides to both a V gene segment and a J gene segment was required. A rearrangement counted as productive if the CDR3 had no stop codons and remained in frame with V and J, and every other rearrangement counted as non-productive. Following IMGT convention, CDR3 was defined as the stretch from the second conserved V-encoded cysteine up to the conserved J-encoded phenylalanine. Sequences without an unambiguous match to a single V gene segment were excluded from the earlier analysis of almost 600 of the donors. An earlier analysis of several hundred of the donors called V segments functional above 56.7% productive rearrangements and segregating when the between-donor standard deviation exceeded 5%. A statistical classification framework was built to diagnose cytomegalovirus status from the catalog of TCR beta chain sequences. In a later analysis, V and J genes were assigned by comparing TCR nucleotide sequences against IMGT/GENE-DB human TR gene sequences. In a later analysis, CDR3 sequences and most-parsimonious VDJ recombination scenarios were assigned using the TCRdist pipeline. In a later analysis, each TCR beta chain was defined by its CDR3 amino acid sequence together with its V-gene family, and reads without a unique V-gene family were excluded. In a later analysis, approximately 640 highly shared, low-generation-probability nucleotide sequences were removed to address suspected cross-contamination and a sequencing artifact. In a later analysis, a clonal expansion index for each public chain was calculated from normalized within-repertoire ranks of inferred template counts. In a later analysis, generation probabilities were computed using a VDJ recombination model fitted to out-of-frame rearrangements, and the results were checked against IGoR. In a later analysis, TCR-TCR, TCR-HLA and TCR-CMV co-occurrence was scored with hypergeometric tests, and a repertoire-size bias correction was applied to TCR pairs. In a later analysis, false discovery rates were estimated by permuting HLA or CMV assignments 20 times. In a later analysis, co-occurring TCRs were grouped using DBSCAN, with TCRdist sequence similarity added in when clustering inside HLA-allele-positive subsets. Repertoires with fewer than 30,000 or more than 120,000 public chains, plus five repertoires with anomalous nucleotide sharing, were excluded from co-occurrence clustering. Drawn from immuneACCESS, this table holds only the in-frame rearrangements with V and J called that TCRdb kept. Clones are partly lost; checked studies trace under half to an unresolved V gene and leave the rest unexplained. The DNA was the basis for D and trimming; V, J and clone size are from that table. The sample table records some 130,000 clones; about three quarters of these occur just once. Roughly 1.3% of the sample rests with the top ten.

These data come from a study of cytomegalovirus exposure and HLA in healthy donors (dated by TCRdb to about 2017). Looking at the study overall: In an earlier analysis of approximately 640 of the donors, 276 Gb of sequence data and some 120 million unique TCR beta sequences from about 179 million T cells were reported. About 280 gigabases of sequencing data and 70 million to 85 million unique TCR sequences were included in an early release covering under 650 HLA-typed donors. Of the roughly 400 genotyped donors, around 81% fell in the genetic ancestry cluster associated with self-reported Caucasian donors. The aim of the study was to test whether cataloging public T cell receptors could identify signatures of past pathogen exposure. The study profiled the T cell repertoires of about 640 subjects by immunosequencing and related them to cytomegalovirus serostatus. Along with the approximately 650-subject first cohort, a separate validation cohort of more than 90 different subjects was used. To predict cytomegalovirus infection status, the study brought together high-throughput TCR immunosequencing, statistical association of individual TCRs with disease status, and machine learning. In a later analysis, previously published TCR beta repertoires from more than 500 donors were re-analyzed and high-resolution HLA genotyping was added so that TCR occurrence patterns could be studied. Rather than using new phenotypic data, the later analysis identified candidate immune exposures from TCR beta sequences and from how often those sequences occurred across donors. In an earlier analysis of roughly 580 of the donors, high-throughput TCR beta sequencing was used to judge whether each TCR beta V gene segment behaved as functional or pseudogenic. Donor age, sex, ethnicity and CMV serostatus were collected together with the repertoire data. A later genetic analysis took genome-wide SNP genotypes for about 65% of the 666 donors and used that subset as a discovery cohort. Every discovery cohort repertoire had been produced on one sequencing platform. HLA typing included class I and class II loci at four-digit resolution. Typing coverage differed by locus: A, B, C, DRB1 and DQB1 were typed in about 620-630 donors, DQA1 in 500 to 550, DPA1 in around 610, and DPB1 in 472. About 5 DR-DQ haplotypes were handled as single units for association and clustering, since linkage in the cohort was strong. Among a few hundred genotyped donors of the cohort, an average of about 240,000 unique TCR beta nucleotide sequences were sequenced per donor, 15% to 20% of them non-productive. What the research found in general, with its limitations: Because counts were too low, 15 to 20 rarely observed V segments, including chromosome 9 orphons, were excluded from the earlier analysis of 587 of the donors. According to a later analysis, most CMV-associated TCR beta chains appeared to be HLA-restricted, and the HLA associations seemed to be driven largely by CMV exposure. In an earlier analysis of fewer than 700 of the donors, most TCR beta V segments appeared in productive rearrangements about 87% or about 30% of the time, broadly matching IMGT annotations. The study listed 164 TCR beta chains as associated with cytomegalovirus. Only TCR beta chains were sequenced in this cohort, and the absence of alpha or paired-chain data limited detectable features. The authors suggested that the approach could potentially be generalized to other disease states and immunological phenotypes. The only immune exposure information available for the cohort was CMV serostatus. While some public TCRs were present in many individuals, most TCR sequences turned up only very rarely across donors. The classifier was reported to diagnose cytomegalovirus status with high specificity and sensitivity in both the original cohort and the validation cohort. Compared with equally common non-associated chains, HLA-associated TCR beta chains in a later analysis were more clonally expanded and had lower generation probabilities. Some IMGT-functional V segments, including TRBV6-2 and TRBV6-3, could not be told apart with the 87-base-pair reads, so those segments were excluded. Linkage disequilibrium might explain the correlated functional status among segregating V segments, but an unknown experimental factor could not be ruled out. A group of highly shared sequence variants was considered likely to be a technical artifact of the sequencing pipeline. A later analysis reported that several top co-occurrence clusters appeared linked to parvovirus B19, influenza, CMV and Epstein-Barr virus. At a false discovery rate of 0.05, a later analysis linked about 16,000 TCR beta sequences to specific HLA alleles. Roughly uniform sequencing depth across donors was assumed in presence/absence analyses, although this assumption may not hold. Because some donors lacked HLA typing at each locus, the association tests relied only on the typed subset. In a later analysis, TCR association rates were found to vary across HLA loci, with the most associated TCRs seen for DRB1 alleles and the fewest for HLA-C alleles. A few of the identified cytomegalovirus-associated TCR beta chains were confirmed in vitro to be specific for cytomegalovirus antigens. Compared with the approximately 670-donor mean, donors in an Asian-associated ancestry cluster had fewer N-insertions in productive TCRs, according to a later genetic analysis. V-gene and J-gene trimming of TCR beta chains was associated with a missense DCLRE1C variant in a later genetic analysis, and the association was replicated in an independent cohort. Strong co-occurrence of HLA alleles, especially DR and DQ, made assigning TCR associations to individual alleles difficult. A further reported finding was that TCR beta sequences accurately predicted the HLA-A and HLA-B alleles for most subjects in the first cohort.

In total, roughly 670 healthy bone marrow donors made up the cohort. Cohort members were all nominally healthy when sampled, although unrecorded immune exposures were likely present. The donor tested CMV seronegative, placing the donor among the approximately 400 seronegative members of the cohort. Each donor provided a peripheral blood sample, and peripheral blood mononuclear cells were used for TCR beta sequencing. Genomic DNA was extracted from the blood cell samples with the Qiagen DNeasy Blood Extraction Kit. The CDR3 sequence holds 12 residues, the cysteine and phenylalanine included. Just CDR3 DNA is preserved here, 36 bases in frame from base 1. CDR1 and CDR2 are read off the germline V gene as SGHRS and YFSETQ. V is clipped by 1 base and J by 11 bases, and the sequence between their germline boundaries is 12 bases long.

The clonotype was recovered from a woman between 40 and 55 years old in good health and CMV-seronegative. The specimen sequenced was PBMCs. Recombination joined TRBV5-1 with TRBJ1-1, with TRBD1 perhaps the D gene, on 5 matching bases. The base sequence is TGCGCCAGCAGCTTGTGGGGGGTTGTCGCTTTCTTT. It is translated as CASSLWGVVAFF.